One sample yielded the 13 T cell receptor beta chains listed below, sequenced in a study of regulatory T cells in long-lasting Graves disease. Indicated time point: persistent/refractory GD, antithyroid drugs over 5 years with positive TRAb. Scientists built the TCR library using RNA that was extracted from PBMCs. Assembly of TCR beta libraries relied on iRepertoire HTBI primers together with Arm-PCR of CDR3 regions. TCRdb ran MiXCR on the multiplex PCR reads and lists one entry per CDR3 protein. The sample lists about 470,000 distinct CDR3 sequences; under 25% were seen once. The material was peripheral blood mononuclear cells (PBMCs), obtained when the disease was refractory, from a patient treated with antithyroid drugs. The receptors derive from a female donor with Graves disease.

The chain links TRBV5-1 to TRBJ2-5; possible D gene TRBD1, 6 bases. CDR1 is SGHRS and CDR2 is YFSETQ in the germline V gene. The germline V and J ends were trimmed by 0 bases and 5 bases, with 17 bases remaining between them. The CDR3 length is 16 residues. CDR3 protein: CASSLGETGPRETQYF. Here the CDR3 DNA reads TGCGCCAGCAGCTTGGGCGAGACAGGCCCTCGGGAGACCCAGTACTTC. The full variable domain, in which reference TRBV5-1 and TRBJ2-5 provide the parts outside the CDR3, is KAGVTQTPRYLIKTRGQQVTLSCSPISGHRSVSWYQQTPGQGLQFLFEYFSETQRNKGNFPGRFSGRQFSNSRSEMNVSTLELGDSALYLCASSLGETGPRETQYFGPGTRLLVL.

The genes are TRBV7-9 and TRBJ1-2; D not resolved. This CDR3 comprises 14 residues. From germline, CDR1 is SEHNR and CDR2 FQNEAQ (reference sequence). The V end was cut by 5 bases, the J end by 7 bases, with 17 bases between. CDR3 in amino acids: CASSLLTGRTGYTF. CDR3 coding DNA: TGTGCCAGCAGCCTACTAACGGGCAGGACTGGCTACACCTTC.

V is TRBV20-1 and J is TRBJ2-3, with 14 bases lining up with TRBD2. The germline CDR1 and CDR2 sequences are DFQATT and SNEGSKA (reference sequence). Trimming removed 6 bases from V and 4 bases from J; junction bases left unmatched: 18. The CDR3 has 19 amino acids. The CDR3 sequence is CSAVVTPGLAGDRADTQYF. In DNA form, the CDR3 reads TGCAGTGCGGTGGTAACACCGGGACTAGCGGGAGATCGGGCAGATACGCAGTATTTT.

This clonotype has at least ten counts. The gene calls are TRBV30 and TRBJ1-2; D ambiguous. Per the germline V gene, CDR1 is GTSNPN and CDR2 is SVGIG (reference sequence). V shed 1 base and J shed 4 bases, with 7 bases lying between them. The length of the CDR3 is 12 residues. CDR3 bases: TGTGCCTGGAGTGATACTTCCTATGGCTACACCTTC. Translated: CAWSDTSYGYTF.

This clonotype was picked up many times. This sequence joins TRBV5-1 and TRBJ2-2; the match to TRBD2 covers 7 bases. Trimming cost V 7 bases and J 4 bases; bases outside gene matches: 7. Germline V gene data show CDR1 as SGHRS and CDR2 as YFSETQ. This CDR3 is built from 14 residues. CDR3 region: CASSGGGSTGELFF. The CDR3, as DNA: TGCGCCAGCTCCGGGGGAGGGAGCACCGGGGAGCTGTTTTTT.

The chain carries TRBV10-2 and TRBJ2-5; D gene uncertain. The CDR3 runs to 12 residues. The germline CDR1 and CDR2 sequences are WSHSY and SAAADI. V was cut by 4 bases and J by 4 bases, with 7 bases left in between. The CDR3 DNA sequence: TGCGCCAGCAGTGTAGGTCCAGAGACCCAGTACTTC. Translated: CASSVGPETQYF.

In regard to this clonotype: The junction and the germline gene differ at one end; a read error may be behind it. CDR3 residues: CASSYTPGPNPLLNEQNF. Here the CDR3 DNA reads TGTGCCAGCAGCTACACACCCGGGCCAAACCCCCTACTCAACGAGCAGAACTTC. The V call is TRBV2, the J call TRBJ2-7; D unclear. CDR1 and CDR2 from the germline V gene are SNHLY and FYNNEI. This CDR3 has 18 residues.

This clonotype was detected many times. The V call is TRBV27, the J call TRBJ2-7; the match to TRBD2 covers 13 bases. J was trimmed by 2 bases and V by 4 bases; bases with no gene match: 2. The V gene's germline CDR1 is MNHEY and CDR2 SMNVEV (reference sequence). This CDR3 comprises 15 residues. DNA of the CDR3: TGTGCCAGCAGTTACACTAGCGGGAGGGCCTACGAGCAGTACTTC. This sequence encodes CASSYTSGRAYEQYF.

The sample holds many counts of this clonotype. The chain uses TRBV7-2 and TRBJ2-5; no firm D call. Trimming shortened V by 5 bases and J by 7 bases, and 11 bases separated the two germline ends. The germline gives CDR1 SGHTA, CDR2 FQGNSA. The CDR3 runs 12 residues. The CDR3 DNA follows: TGTGCCAGCAGCAATAGTGTCGGGACCCAGTACTTC. Protein product: CASSNSVGTQYF.

There are many counts of this clonotype. The chain employs TRBV2 and TRBJ2-7; TRBD2 matches 7 bases. V was pared by 4 bases and J by 0 bases, with 6 bases of the junction left unmatched. CDR3 size: 15 residues. Germline CDR1 and CDR2: SNHLY and FYNNEI. The CDR3 bases are TGTGCCAGCAGTGCTAGCGGTTTGAGCTCCTACGAGCAGTACTTC. Translating it yields CASSASGLSSYEQYF.

This clonotype was counted many times. This chain connects TRBV28 to TRBJ2-7; D uncertain. Trimming cost V 4 bases and J 2 bases, with 6 bases left between them. CDR1 MDHEN and CDR2 SYDVKM come from the germline V gene. This CDR3 spans 12 amino acids. The CDR3 nucleotides read TGTGCCAGCAGTTACGACACCTACGAGCAGTACTTC. It specifies CASSYDTYEQYF.

This chain joins TRBV9 and TRBJ2-7, with D possibly being TRBD1 (5 bases). Germline V CDR1 and CDR2: SGDLS, YYNGEE. The ends were cut back, 4 bases at V and 7 bases at J, with 18 bases in the middle. This CDR3 spans 14 amino acids. The CDR3 coding sequence is TGTGCCAGCAGCCCTGAAGGGGCCCTCCCAGAGCAGTACTTC. This codes for CASSPEGALPEQYF.

This clonotype was picked up many times. The rearrangement links TRBV20-1 to TRBJ1-5; D possibly corresponds to TRBD1 (5 bases). The CDR3 spans 11 residues. Trimming shortened V by 5 bases and J by 10 bases, and 12 bases separated the two germline ends. The germline CDR1 and CDR2 sequences are DFQATT and SNEGSKA (reference sequence). The DNA for the CDR3 is TGCAGTGCTGTTTGGGGCAAACCCCAGCATTTT. Translated: CSAVWGKPQHF.